The source of this T cell receptor (beta chain) is a study of Graves' ophthalmopathy and Graves' hyperthyroidism. General study findings and limits: Predictions made by the model for ophthalmopathy progression reached under 71% sensitivity and about 72% specificity. In blood appeared most of the expanded thyroid clonotypes whose frequency exceeded 0.001.

The CDR3 is 12 amino acids. Germline values: CDR1 MDHEN, CDR2 SYDVKM. With 7 bases removed from V and 5 bases from J, the gap between germline ends came to 9 bases. TCR beta CDR3 amplification used RNA transcripts. RT-PCR was first run with HTBI primers, then multiplex PCR in a second round. MiXCR was run by TCRdb on the multiplex PCR reads, yielding one entry per CDR3 protein. The profile shows 300,000 to 400,000 distinct CDR3 sequences, roughly 16% of them singletons. Ten or more counts support this clonotype. Its antigen remains unidentified. The study enrolled ophthalmopathy donors with moderate-to-severe activity, CAS ≥3, NOSPECS ≥4 and duration under 3 months. The PBMC fraction was derived from around 9.5 ml of fresh peripheral blood.

The chain recombines TRBV28 with TRBJ1-5; no clear D gene. This TCR was recovered from an adult man with Graves' ophthalmopathy. Sequencing was done on a sample of peripheral blood. Here the CDR3 reads CASTPNHQPQHF. In DNA, the CDR3 is TGTGCCAGCACCCCAAATCATCAGCCCCAGCATTTT.